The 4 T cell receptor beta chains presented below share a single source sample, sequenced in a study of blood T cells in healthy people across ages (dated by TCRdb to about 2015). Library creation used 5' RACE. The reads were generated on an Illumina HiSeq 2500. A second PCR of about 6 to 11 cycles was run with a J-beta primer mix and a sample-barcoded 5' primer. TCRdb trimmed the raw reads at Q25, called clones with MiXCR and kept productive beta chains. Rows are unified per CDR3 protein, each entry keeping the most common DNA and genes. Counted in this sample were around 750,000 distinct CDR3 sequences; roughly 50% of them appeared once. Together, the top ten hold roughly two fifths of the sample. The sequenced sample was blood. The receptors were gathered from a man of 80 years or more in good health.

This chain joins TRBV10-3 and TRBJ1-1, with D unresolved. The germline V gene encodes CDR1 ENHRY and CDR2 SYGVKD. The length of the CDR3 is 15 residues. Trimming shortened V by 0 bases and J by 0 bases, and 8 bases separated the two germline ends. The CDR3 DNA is TGTGCCATCAGTGAGTCGAACCTTCTGAACACTGAAGCTTTCTTT. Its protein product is CAISESNLLNTEAFF.

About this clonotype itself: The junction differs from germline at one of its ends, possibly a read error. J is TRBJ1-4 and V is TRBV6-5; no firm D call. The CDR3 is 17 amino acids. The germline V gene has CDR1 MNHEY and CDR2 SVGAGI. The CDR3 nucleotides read TGTGCCAACAGTTACGCCAAGCCGGGCCCTATGGGGGAAAAACTGTTTTTT. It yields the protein CANSYAKPGPMGEKLFF.

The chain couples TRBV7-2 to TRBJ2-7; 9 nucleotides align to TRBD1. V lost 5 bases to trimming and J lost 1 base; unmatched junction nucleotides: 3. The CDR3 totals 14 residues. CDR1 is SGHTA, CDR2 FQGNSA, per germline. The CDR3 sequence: CASSMGTGSYEQYF. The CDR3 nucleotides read TGTGCCAGCAGCATGGGGACAGGGTCCTACGAGCAGTACTTC.

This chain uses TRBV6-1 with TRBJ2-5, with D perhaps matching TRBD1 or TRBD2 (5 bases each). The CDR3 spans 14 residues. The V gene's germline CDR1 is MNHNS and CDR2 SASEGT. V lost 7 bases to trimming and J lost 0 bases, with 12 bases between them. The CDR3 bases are TGTGCCAGCACCCCGGGGCCGTACCAAGAGACCCAGTACTTC. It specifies CASTPGPYQETQYF.